This T cell receptor beta chain was sequenced in a study of T cell responses to AZD1222 COVID-19 vaccine. Study context: Pooling was applied to second doses at about 4 or about 12 weeks.

The study's findings and limits: Once two AZD1222 doses were given, Spike-specific TCR breadth and depth went up. Clonal diversity may have been underestimated, and the donors were mostly white British, with more females than males.

Assay: immunoSEQ multiplex PCR; the TCRdb copy retains only in-frame clones and omits some. The data hold more than 150,000 clones, with approximately 92% observed a single time. Trimming left V 8 bases short and J 0 bases short, with 22 bases between. The length of the CDR3 is 17 residues. Germline-derived CDR1 and CDR2 are SGHTA and FQGNSA. Concerning this clone itself: Its antigen remains unidentified.

The chain uses TRBV7-2 and TRBJ1-1; no clear D. The TCR sequence derives from an adult in good health. This specimen was peripheral blood, taken on day 0 of AZD1222 vaccination. DNA of the CDR3: TGTGCCAGCCGACTCACTACGCTGACACTCATGAACACTGAAGCTTTCTTT. It encodes CASRLTTLTLMNTEAFF.